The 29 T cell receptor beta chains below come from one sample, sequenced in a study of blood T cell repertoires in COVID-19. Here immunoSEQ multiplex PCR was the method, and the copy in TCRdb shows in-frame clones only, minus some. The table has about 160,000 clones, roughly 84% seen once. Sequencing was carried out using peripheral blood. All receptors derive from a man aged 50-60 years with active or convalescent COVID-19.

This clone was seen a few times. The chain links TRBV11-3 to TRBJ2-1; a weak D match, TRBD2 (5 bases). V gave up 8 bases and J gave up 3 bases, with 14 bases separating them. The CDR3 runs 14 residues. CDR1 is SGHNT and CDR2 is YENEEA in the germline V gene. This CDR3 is CASSPGEYYNEQFF. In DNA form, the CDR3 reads TGTGCCAGCTCCCCCGGGGAGTACTACAATGAGCAGTTCTTC.

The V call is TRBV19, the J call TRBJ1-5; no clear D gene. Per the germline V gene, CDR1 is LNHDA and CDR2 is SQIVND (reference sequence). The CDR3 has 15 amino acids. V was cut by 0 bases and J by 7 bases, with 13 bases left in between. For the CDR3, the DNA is TGTGCCAGTAGTATAGAGTCCCTCGGGAGCCAGCCCCAGCATTTT. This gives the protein CASSIESLGSQPQHF.

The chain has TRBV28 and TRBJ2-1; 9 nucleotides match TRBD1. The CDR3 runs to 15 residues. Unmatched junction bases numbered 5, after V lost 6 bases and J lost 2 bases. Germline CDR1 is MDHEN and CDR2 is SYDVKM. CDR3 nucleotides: TGTGCCAGCAGATACCGGGACAGGGCCTACAATGAGCAGTTCTTC. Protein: CASRYRDRAYNEQFF.

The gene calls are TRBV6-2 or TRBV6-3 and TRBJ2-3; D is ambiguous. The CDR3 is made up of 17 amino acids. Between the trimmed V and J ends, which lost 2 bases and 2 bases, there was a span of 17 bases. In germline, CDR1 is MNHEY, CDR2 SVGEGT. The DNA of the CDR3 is TGTGCCAGCAGTTACCCATTAACTTTGCGGAACACAGATACGCAGTATTTT. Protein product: CASSYPLTLRNTDTQYF.

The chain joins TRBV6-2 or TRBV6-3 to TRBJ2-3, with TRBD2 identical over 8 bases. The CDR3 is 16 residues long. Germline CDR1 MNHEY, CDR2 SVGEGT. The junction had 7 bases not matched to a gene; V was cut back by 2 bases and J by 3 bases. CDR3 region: CASSYGLSGGTDTQYF. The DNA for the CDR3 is TGTGCCAGCAGTTACGGGCTCTCGGGAGGGACAGATACGCAGTATTTT.

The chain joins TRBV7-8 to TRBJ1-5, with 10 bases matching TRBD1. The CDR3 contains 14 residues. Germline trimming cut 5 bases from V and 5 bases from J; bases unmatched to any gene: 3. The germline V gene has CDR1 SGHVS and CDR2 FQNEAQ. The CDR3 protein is CASSRQGADQPQHF. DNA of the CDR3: TGTGCCAGCAGCCGACAGGGGGCTGATCAGCCCCAGCATTTT.

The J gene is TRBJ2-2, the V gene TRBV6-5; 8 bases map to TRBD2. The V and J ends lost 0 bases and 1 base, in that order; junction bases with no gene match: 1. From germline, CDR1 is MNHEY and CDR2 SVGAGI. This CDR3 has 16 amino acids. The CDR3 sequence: CASSYSSGGNTGELFF. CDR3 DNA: TGTGCCAGCAGTTACTCGAGCGGGGGGAACACCGGGGAGCTGTTTTTT.

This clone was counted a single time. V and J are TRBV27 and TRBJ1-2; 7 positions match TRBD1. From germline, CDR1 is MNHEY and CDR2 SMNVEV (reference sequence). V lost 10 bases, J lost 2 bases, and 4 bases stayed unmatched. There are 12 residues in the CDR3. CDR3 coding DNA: TGTGCCACCCAGACAGGGAACTATGGCTACACCTTC. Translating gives CATQTGNYGYTF.

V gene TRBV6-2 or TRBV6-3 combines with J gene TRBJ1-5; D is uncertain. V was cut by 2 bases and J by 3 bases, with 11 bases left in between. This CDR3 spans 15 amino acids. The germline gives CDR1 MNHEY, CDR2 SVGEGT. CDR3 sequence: CASSYRNSFNQPQHF. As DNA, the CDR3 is TGTGCCAGCAGTTACCGGAACAGTTTCAATCAGCCCCAGCATTTT.

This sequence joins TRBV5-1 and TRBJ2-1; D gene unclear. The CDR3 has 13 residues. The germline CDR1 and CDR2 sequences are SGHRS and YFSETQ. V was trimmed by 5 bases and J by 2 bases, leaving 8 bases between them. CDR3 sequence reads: CASSSPPYNEQFF. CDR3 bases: TGCGCCAGCAGTTCTCCCCCCTACAATGAGCAGTTCTTC.

The CDR3 DNA reads TGTGCCAGCAGCCAAACCGGGACAGAGTTTTCACCCCTCCACTTT. The encoded protein is CASSQTGTEFSPLHF. The chain recombines TRBV7-8 with TRBJ1-6; 7 positions match TRBD1. Germline trimming cut 5 bases from V and 9 bases from J; bases unmatched to any gene: 10. The CDR3 spans 15 residues. Germline V CDR1 and CDR2: SGHVS, FQNEAQ.

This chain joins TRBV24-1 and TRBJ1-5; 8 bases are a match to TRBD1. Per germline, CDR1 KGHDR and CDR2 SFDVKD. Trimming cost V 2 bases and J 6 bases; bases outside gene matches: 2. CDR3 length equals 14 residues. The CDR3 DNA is TGTGCCACCAGTGATTACAGGGGGGGTCAGCCCCAGCATTTT. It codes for CATSDYRGGQPQHF.

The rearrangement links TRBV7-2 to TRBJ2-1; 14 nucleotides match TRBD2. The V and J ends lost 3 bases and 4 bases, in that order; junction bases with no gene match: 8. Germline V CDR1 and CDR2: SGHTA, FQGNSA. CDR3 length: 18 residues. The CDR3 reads CASSFLRTSGRFYNEQFF. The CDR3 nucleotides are TGTGCCAGCAGCTTCCTACGGACTAGCGGGAGGTTTTACAATGAGCAGTTCTTC.

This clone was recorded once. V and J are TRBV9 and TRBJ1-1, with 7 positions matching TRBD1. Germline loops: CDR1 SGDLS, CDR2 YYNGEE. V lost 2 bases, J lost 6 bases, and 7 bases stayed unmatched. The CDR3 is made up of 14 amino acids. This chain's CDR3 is CASSVLRQGAEAFF. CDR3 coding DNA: TGTGCCAGCAGCGTCCTCAGACAGGGCGCTGAAGCTTTCTTT.

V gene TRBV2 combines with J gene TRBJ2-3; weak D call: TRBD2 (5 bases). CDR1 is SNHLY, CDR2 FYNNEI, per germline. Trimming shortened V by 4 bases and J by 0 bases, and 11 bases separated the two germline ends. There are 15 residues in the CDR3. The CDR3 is CASSVERTSTDTQYF. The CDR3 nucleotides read TGTGCCAGCAGTGTTGAGCGGACTAGCACAGATACGCAGTATTTT. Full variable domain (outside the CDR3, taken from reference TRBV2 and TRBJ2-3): EPEVTQTPSHQVTQMGQEVILRCVPISNHLYFYWYRQILGQKVEFLVSFYNNEISEKSEIFDDQFSVERPDGSNFTLKIRSTKLEDSAMYFCASSVERTSTDTQYFGPGTRLTVL.

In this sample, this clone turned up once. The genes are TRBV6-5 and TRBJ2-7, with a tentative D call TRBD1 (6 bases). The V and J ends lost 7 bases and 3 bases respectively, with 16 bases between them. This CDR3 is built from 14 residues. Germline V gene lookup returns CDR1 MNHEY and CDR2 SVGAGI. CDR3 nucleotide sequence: TGTGCCAGCAATCTATTCGAGGGGGACTACGAGCAGTACTTC. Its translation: CASNLFEGDYEQYF.

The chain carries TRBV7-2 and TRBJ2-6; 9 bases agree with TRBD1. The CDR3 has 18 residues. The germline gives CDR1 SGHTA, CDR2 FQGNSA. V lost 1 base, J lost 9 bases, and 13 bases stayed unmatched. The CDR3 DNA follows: TGTGCCAGCAGCTTAGAGGCGACAGGGGGTAAAGACGACAACGTCCTGACTTTC. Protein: CASSLEATGGKDDNVLTF.

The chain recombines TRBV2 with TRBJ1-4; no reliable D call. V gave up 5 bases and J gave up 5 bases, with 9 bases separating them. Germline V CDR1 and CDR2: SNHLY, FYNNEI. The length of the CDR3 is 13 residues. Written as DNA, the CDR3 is TGTGCCAGCAGTACGTGGCCGAATGAAAAACTGTTTTTT. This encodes CASSTWPNEKLFF.

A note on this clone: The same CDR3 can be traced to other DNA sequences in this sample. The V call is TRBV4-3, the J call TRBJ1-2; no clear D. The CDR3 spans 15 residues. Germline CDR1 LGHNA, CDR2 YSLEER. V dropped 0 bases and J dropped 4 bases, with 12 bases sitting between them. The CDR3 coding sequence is TGCGCCAGCAGCCAAGATCTTCGGGGAGGCTATGGCTACACCTTC. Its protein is CASSQDLRGGYGYTF.

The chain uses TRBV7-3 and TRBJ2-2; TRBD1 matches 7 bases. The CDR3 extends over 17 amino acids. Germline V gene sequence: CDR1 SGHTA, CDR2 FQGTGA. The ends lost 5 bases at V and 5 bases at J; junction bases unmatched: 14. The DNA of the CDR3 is TGTGCCAGCAGCCGTTATAGTGGGGGACAGAATACCGGGGAGCTGTTTTTT. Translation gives CASSRYSGGQNTGELFF.

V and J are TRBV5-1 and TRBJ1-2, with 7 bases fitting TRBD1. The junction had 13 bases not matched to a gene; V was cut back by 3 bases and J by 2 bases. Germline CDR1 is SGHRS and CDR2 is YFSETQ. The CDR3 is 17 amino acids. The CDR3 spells CASSWTGGTEQNYGYTF. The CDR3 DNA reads TGCGCCAGCAGCTGGACGGGCGGGACAGAGCAAAACTATGGCTACACCTTC.

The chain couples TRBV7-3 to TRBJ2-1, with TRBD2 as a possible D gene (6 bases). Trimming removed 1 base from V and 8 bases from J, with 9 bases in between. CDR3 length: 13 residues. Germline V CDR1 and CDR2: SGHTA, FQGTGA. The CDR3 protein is CASSLITGDEQFF. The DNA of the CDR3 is TGTGCCAGCAGCTTAATTACGGGGGATGAGCAGTTCTTC.

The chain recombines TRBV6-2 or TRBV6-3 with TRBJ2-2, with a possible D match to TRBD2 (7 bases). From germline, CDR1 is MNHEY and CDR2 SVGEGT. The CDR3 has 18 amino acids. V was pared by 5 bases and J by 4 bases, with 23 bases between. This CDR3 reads CASSPGVAWRGFTGELFF. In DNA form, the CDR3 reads TGTGCCAGCAGTCCAGGGGTAGCGTGGCGGGGGTTCACCGGGGAGCTGTTTTTT.

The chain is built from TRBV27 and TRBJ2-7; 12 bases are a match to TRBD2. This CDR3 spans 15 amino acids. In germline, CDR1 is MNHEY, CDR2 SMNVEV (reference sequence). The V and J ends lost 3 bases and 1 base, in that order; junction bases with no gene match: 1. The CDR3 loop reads CASSFLAGGSYEQYF. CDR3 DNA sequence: TGTGCCAGCAGTTTCCTAGCGGGAGGGTCCTACGAGCAGTACTTC.

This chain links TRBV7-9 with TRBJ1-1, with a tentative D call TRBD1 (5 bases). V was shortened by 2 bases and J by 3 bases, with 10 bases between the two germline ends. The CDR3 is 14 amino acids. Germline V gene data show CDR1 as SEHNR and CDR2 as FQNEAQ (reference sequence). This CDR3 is CASSLQGMDTEAFF. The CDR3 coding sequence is TGTGCCAGCAGCTTACAGGGTATGGACACTGAAGCTTTCTTT.

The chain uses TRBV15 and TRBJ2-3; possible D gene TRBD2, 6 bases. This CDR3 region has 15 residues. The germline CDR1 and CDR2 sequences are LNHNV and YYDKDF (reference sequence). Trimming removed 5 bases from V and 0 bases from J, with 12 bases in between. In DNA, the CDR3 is TGTGCCACCAGCCCGGGAGCGGTAAGCACAGATACGCAGTATTTT. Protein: CATSPGAVSTDTQYF. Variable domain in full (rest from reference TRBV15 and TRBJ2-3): DAMVIQNPRYQVTQFGKPVTLSCSQTLNHNVMYWYQQKSSQAPKLLFHYYDKDFNNEADTPDNFQSRRPNTSFCFLDIRSPGLGDTAMYLCATSPGAVSTDTQYFGPGTRLTVL.

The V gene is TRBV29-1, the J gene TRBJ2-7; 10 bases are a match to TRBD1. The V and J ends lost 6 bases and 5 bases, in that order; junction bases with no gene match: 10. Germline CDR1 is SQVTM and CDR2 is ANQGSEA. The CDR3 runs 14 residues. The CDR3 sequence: CSVVIRDRGNEQYF. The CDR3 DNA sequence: TGCAGCGTCGTGATCCGGGACAGGGGTAACGAGCAGTACTTC.

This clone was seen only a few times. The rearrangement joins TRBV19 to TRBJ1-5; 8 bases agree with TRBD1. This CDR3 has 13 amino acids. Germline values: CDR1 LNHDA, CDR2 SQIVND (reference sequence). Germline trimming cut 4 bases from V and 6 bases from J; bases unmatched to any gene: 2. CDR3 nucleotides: TGTGCCAGTAGTACAGGGGGCTTTCAGCCCCAGCATTTT. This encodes CASSTGGFQPQHF. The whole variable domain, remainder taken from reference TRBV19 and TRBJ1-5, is DGGITQSPKYLFRKEGQNVTLSCEQNLNHDAMYWYRQDPGQGLRLIYYSQIVNDFQKGDIAEGYSVSREKKESFPLTVTSAQKNPTAFYLCASSTGGFQPQHFGDGTRLSIL.

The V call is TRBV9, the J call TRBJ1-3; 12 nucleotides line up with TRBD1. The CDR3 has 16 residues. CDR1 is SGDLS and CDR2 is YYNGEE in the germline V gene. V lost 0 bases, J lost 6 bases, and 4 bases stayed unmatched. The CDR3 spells CASSVDGTGGPNTIYF. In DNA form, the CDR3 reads TGTGCCAGCAGCGTAGACGGGACAGGGGGCCCAAACACCATATATTTT.